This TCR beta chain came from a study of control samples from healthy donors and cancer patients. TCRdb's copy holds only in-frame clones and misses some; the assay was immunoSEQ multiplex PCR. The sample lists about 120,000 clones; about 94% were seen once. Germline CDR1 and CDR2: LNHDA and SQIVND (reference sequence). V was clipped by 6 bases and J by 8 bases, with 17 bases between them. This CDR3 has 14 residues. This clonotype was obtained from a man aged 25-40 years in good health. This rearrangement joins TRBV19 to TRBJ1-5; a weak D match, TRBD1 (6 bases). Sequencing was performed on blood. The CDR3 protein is CASSRRQVAEPQHF. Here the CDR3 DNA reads TGTGCCAGTAGCAGGCGACAGGTAGCGGAGCCCCAGCATTTT.